The rows below give T cell receptor beta chains drawn from one sample of a study of cytomegalovirus exposure and HLA in healthy donors. Data came from immunoSEQ multiplex PCR; TCRdb stores just in-frame clones and leaves some out. This table holds about 120,000 clones, 80% found once. Material for sequencing was PBMCs. These receptors came from a young man in good health and CMV-seropositive. CDR3s include the opening cysteine and the closing phenylalanine or tryptophan. The order of the fields is clone size, CDR3 length, J gene, V gene, D gene, CDR3 protein, CDR3 DNA. A D gene is named only where the DNA matches it firmly. Expanded clones are given a class, and other clones once, few, many or no size at all.

- | 12 | TRBJ1-2 | TRBV29-1 | - | CSGSDRLYGYTF | TGCAGTGGTAGTGACAGGCTATATGGCTACACCTTC
- | 16 | TRBJ2-2 | TRBV5-1 | TRBD1 | CASSLEGQTNTGELFF | TGCGCCAGCAGCTTGGAGGGACAGACGAACACCGGGGAGCTGTTTTTT
- | 15 | TRBJ2-1 | TRBV6-5 | - | CASSRLTVNYNEQFF | TGTGCCAGCAGTCGCCTCACGGTGAACTACAATGAGCAGTTCTTC
- | 12 | TRBJ1-1 | TRBV12-5 | - | CASGYRTVEAFF | TGTGCTAGTGGTTATAGGACAGTCGAAGCTTTCTTT
once | 14 | TRBJ1-4 | TRBV30 | - | CAWSVQPSNEKLFF | TGTGCCTGGAGTGTACAACCGTCTAATGAAAAACTGTTTTTT
- | 15 | TRBJ1-4 | TRBV7-2 | - | CASSPTGSFNEKLFF | TGTGCCAGCAGCCCGACCGGGAGCTTTAATGAAAAACTGTTTTTT
few | 11 | TRBJ2-7 | TRBV20-1 | - | CSAPNFDEQYF | TGCAGTGCCCCGAACTTCGACGAGCAGTACTTC
- | 12 | TRBJ2-5 | TRBV7-3 | - | CASSLTGEAQYF | TGTGCCAGCAGCTTAACGGGGGAGGCCCAGTACTTC
- | 15 | TRBJ1-5 | TRBV27 | TRBD1 | CASSRGTARNQPQHF | TGTGCCAGCAGCCGCGGGACAGCCCGCAATCAGCCCCAGCATTTT
once | 17 | TRBJ2-3 | TRBV19 | TRBD2 | CASSYGLAGTSTDTQYF | TGTGCCAGTAGTTATGGACTAGCGGGTACTAGCACAGATACGCAGTATTTT
- | 14 | TRBJ2-5 | TRBV5-1 | - | CASRGGTGGETQYF | TGCGCCAGCAGGGGGGGGACAGGCGGCGAGACCCAGTACTTC
- | 14 | TRBJ2-7 | TRBV2 | - | CASSAIGEGYEQYF | TGTGCCAGCAGTGCTATAGGGGAAGGGTACGAGCAGTACTTC
- | 14 | TRBJ2-1 | TRBV19 | - | CASSIGLAVREQFF | TGTGCCAGTAGTATTGGCCTAGCAGTACGGGAGCAGTTCTTC
- | 11 | TRBJ1-1 | TRBV5-8 | - | CASSLWQGTFF | TGTGCCAGCAGCTTGTGGCAGGGGACTTTCTTT
- | 13 | TRBJ1-6 | TRBV10-3 | - | CAITGRDNSPLHF | TGTGCCATCACGGGGAGGGATAATTCACCCCTCCACTTT
- | 15 | TRBJ2-1 | TRBV18 | TRBD1 | CASSPGTGDFGEQFF | TGTGCCAGCTCACCCGGGACAGGGGATTTCGGTGAGCAGTTCTTC
- | 11 | TRBJ1-1 | TRBV27 | - | CASSLGHEAFF | TGTGCCAGCAGTCTGGGACACGAAGCTTTCTTT
- | 14 | TRBJ1-5 | TRBV19 | TRBD1 | CASKDRVLNQPQHF | TGTGCCAGTAAAGACAGGGTCCTCAATCAGCCCCAGCATTTT
- | 16 | TRBJ2-5 | TRBV4-1 | TRBD1 | CASSQETGEGWETQYF | TGCGCCAGCAGCCAAGAGACAGGGGAAGGGTGGGAGACCCAGTACTTC
- | 16 | TRBJ2-7 | TRBV5-1 | - | CASSLGDRMSSYEQYF | TGCGCCAGCAGCTTGGGAGACAGGATGAGCTCCTACGAGCAGTACTTC
- | 15 | TRBJ2-5 | TRBV7-9 | TRBD1 | CSSSFAETGSETQYF | TGTTCCAGCAGCTTCGCCGAGACAGGGTCAGAGACCCAGTACTTC
- | 17 | TRBJ2-3 | TRBV7-2 | TRBD2 | CASSLDGGGTSTDTQYF | TGTGCCAGCAGCCTGGATGGCGGGGGAACTAGCACAGATACGCAGTATTTT
- | 13 | TRBJ2-7 | TRBV27 | - | CASTGRGSYEQYF | TGTGCCAGCACCGGACGGGGCTCCTACGAGCAGTACTTC
- | 12 | TRBJ1-2 | TRBV7-8 | - | CASSSDRTLSAF | TGTGCCAGCAGCAGCGACAGGACGTTGAGCGCCTTC
once | 13 | TRBJ1-6 | TRBV19 | - | CASSMGARSPLHF | TGTGCCAGTAGTATGGGGGCAAGGTCACCCCTCCACTTT
- | 13 | TRBJ2-7 | TRBV19 | TRBD1 | CASTPGQGYEQYF | TGTGCCAGCACCCCGGGACAGGGCTACGAGCAGTACTTC
- | 15 | TRBJ2-1 | TRBV5-8 | - | CASSRDAGDYNEQFF | TGTGCCAGCAGCCGGGATGCCGGGGACTACAATGAGCAGTTCTTC
few | 12 | TRBJ2-3 | TRBV29-1 | TRBD2 | CSGVLATDTQYF | TGCAGCGGAGTACTAGCGACAGATACGCAGTATTTT
once | 14 | TRBJ2-7 | TRBV6-5 | TRBD2 | CASSYSGGGYEQYF | TGTGCCAGCAGTTACTCGGGCGGGGGCTACGAGCAGTACTTC
- | 13 | TRBJ2-4 | TRBV5-6 | - | CASSLGRQNIQYF | TGTGCCAGCAGCTTGGGGCGACAGAACATTCAGTACTTC
- | 13 | TRBJ2-5 | TRBV19 | - | CASSRGAFETQYF | TGTGCCAGTAGTCGGGGGGCATTTGAGACCCAGTACTTC
- | 15 | TRBJ1-6 | TRBV2 | TRBD1 | CAGRTGSYPNSPLHF | TGTGCCGGCAGGACAGGGAGTTACCCCAATTCACCCCTCCACTTT
- | 14 | TRBJ2-7 | TRBV9 | TRBD1 | CASRRRGLSYEQYF | TGTGCCAGCAGGAGAAGGGGGCTCTCCTACGAGCAGTACTTC
- | 12 | TRBJ2-7 | TRBV18 | - | CASSPGPPEQYF | TGTGCCAGCTCTCCAGGGCCTCCCGAGCAGTACTTC
- | 15 | TRBJ2-7 | TRBV27 | TRBD2 | CASSPSGGQLYEQYF | TGTGCCAGCAGTCCTAGCGGGGGGCAACTTTACGAGCAGTACTTC
- | 15 | TRBJ2-5 | TRBV27 | TRBD2 | CASKVASGGPETQYF | TGTGCCAGCAAGGTGGCTAGCGGGGGCCCAGAGACCCAGTACTTC
- | 17 | TRBJ1-1 | TRBV5-1 | TRBD1 | CASSFTGDTTGNTEAFF | TGCGCCAGCAGCTTCACAGGGGACACAACAGGGAACACTGAAGCTTTCTTT
- | 14 | TRBJ2-7 | TRBV5-1 | - | CASSTRWGADEQYF | TGCGCCAGCAGCACCCGTTGGGGCGCGGACGAGCAGTACTTC
- | 12 | TRBJ1-1 | TRBV6-5 | - | CASSTLGGEAFF | TGTGCCAGCAGTACCTTGGGGGGGGAAGCTTTCTTT
- | 15 | TRBJ2-2 | TRBV6-1 | TRBD2 | CASRGLAGGTGELFF | TGTGCCAGCAGGGGACTAGCGGGGGGCACCGGGGAGCTGTTTTTT
- | 14 | TRBJ1-4 | TRBV5-8 | TRBD1 | CASSSGTGSEKLFF | TGTGCCAGCAGCTCCGGGACAGGGAGTGAAAAACTGTTTTTT
- | 14 | TRBJ1-4 | TRBV2 | - | CASTTQGSNEKLFF | TGTGCCAGCACGACACAGGGTTCTAATGAAAAACTGTTTTTT
- | 14 | TRBJ2-7 | TRBV28 | TRBD1 | CASSRDRGMYEQYF | TGTGCCAGCAGTCGGGACAGGGGTATGTACGAGCAGTACTTC
- | 15 | TRBJ2-7 | TRBV2 | TRBD2 | CASSEAPGGIDEQYF | TGTGCCAGCAGTGAAGCCCCGGGGGGGATAGACGAGCAGTACTTC
- | 13 | TRBJ1-4 | TRBV25-1 | - | CASYGRTQAKLFF | TGTGCCAGCTATGGACGGACTCAGGCCAAACTGTTTTTT
- | 15 | TRBJ2-7 | TRBV2 | - | CASSDWGGDLYEQYF | TGTGCCAGCAGTGATTGGGGAGGCGACCTCTACGAGCAGTACTTC
- | 15 | TRBJ2-5 | TRBV7-2 | - | CASSLAGGAQETQYF | TGTGCCAGCAGCTTAGCCGGCGGGGCCCAAGAGACCCAGTACTTC
- | 15 | TRBJ2-3 | TRBV29-1 | TRBD2 | CSVDPAGVTGDTQYF | TGCAGCGTTGACCCAGCGGGGGTAACCGGGGATACGCAGTATTTT
- | 11 | TRBJ2-7 | TRBV6-5 | - | CASRQGVEQYF | TGTGCCAGCAGACAGGGTGTCGAGCAGTACTTC
- | 16 | TRBJ1-4 | TRBV4-1 | - | CASRLREGASNEKLFF | TGCGCCAGCAGGCTCCGGGAGGGAGCCTCGAATGAAAAACTGTTTTTT
- | 13 | TRBJ1-5 | TRBV19 | - | CASSIDGIQPQHF | TGTGCCAGTAGTATAGACGGGATCCAGCCCCAGCATTTT
- | 15 | TRBJ2-5 | TRBV9 | TRBD2 | CASSVAGGAKETQYF | TGTGCCAGCAGCGTAGCCGGGGGGGCCAAGGAGACCCAGTACTTC
- | 16 | TRBJ2-1 | TRBV9 | TRBD2 | CASSVETSGVNNEQFF | TGTGCCAGCAGCGTAGAAACTAGCGGGGTGAACAATGAGCAGTTCTTC
- | 16 | TRBJ1-4 | TRBV28 | - | CASSSGGGRQEEKLFF | TGTGCCAGCAGTTCGGGGGGGGGACGGCAGGAGGAAAAACTGTTTTTT
- | 14 | TRBJ2-7 | TRBV9 | - | CASSVVDNSYEQYF | TGTGCCAGCAGCGTAGTTGACAACTCCTACGAGCAGTACTTC
- | 13 | TRBJ1-4 | TRBV19 | - | CASSRREREKLFF | TGTGCCAGTAGTCGACGGGAGAGGGAAAAACTGTTTTTT